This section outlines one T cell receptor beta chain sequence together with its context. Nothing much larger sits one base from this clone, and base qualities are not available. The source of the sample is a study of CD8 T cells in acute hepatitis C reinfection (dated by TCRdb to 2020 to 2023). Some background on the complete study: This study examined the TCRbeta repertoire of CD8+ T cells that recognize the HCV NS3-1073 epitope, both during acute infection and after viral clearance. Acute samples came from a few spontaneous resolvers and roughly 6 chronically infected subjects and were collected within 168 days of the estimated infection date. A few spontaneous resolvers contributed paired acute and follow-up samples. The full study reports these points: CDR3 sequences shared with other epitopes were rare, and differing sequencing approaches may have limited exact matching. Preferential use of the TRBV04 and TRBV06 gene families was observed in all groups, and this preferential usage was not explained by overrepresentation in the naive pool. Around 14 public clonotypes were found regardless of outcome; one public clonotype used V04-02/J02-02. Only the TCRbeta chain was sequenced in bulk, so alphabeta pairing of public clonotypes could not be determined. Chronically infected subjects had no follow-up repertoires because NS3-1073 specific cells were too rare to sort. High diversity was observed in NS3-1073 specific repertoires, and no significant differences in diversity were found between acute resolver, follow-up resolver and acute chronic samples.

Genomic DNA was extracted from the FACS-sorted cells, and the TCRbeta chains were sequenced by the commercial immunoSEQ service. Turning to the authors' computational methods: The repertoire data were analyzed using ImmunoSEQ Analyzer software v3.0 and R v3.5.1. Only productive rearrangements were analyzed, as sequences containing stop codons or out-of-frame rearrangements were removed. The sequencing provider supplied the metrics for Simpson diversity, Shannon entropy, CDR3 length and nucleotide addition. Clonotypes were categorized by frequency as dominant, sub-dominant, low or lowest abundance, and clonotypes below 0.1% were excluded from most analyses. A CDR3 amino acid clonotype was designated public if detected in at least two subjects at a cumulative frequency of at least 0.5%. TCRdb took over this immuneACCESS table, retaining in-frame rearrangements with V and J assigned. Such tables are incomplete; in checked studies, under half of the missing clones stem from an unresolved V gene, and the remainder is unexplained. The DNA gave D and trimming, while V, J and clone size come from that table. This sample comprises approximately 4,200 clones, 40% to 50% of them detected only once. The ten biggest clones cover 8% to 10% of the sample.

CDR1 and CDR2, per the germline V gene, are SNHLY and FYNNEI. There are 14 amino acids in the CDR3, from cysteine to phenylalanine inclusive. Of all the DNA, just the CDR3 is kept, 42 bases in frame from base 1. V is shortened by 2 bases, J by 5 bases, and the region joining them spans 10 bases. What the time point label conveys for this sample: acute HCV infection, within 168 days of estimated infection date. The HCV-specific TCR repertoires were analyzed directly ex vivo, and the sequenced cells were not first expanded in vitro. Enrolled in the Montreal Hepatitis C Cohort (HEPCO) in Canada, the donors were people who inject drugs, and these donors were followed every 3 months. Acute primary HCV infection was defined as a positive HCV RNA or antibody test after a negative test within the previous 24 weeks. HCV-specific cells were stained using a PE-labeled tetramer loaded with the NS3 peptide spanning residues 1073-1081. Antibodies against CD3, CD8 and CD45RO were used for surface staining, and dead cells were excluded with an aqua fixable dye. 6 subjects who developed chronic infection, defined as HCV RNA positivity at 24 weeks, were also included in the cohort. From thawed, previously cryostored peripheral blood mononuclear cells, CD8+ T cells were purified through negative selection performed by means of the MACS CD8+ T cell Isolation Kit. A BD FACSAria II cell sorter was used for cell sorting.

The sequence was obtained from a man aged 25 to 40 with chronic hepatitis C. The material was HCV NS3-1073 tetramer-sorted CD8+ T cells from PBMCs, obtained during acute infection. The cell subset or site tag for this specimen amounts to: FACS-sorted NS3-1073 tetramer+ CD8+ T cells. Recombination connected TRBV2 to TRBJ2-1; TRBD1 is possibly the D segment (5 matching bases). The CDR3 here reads CASSEPRTNNEQFF. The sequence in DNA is TGTGCCAGCAGTGAACCCCGGACAAACAATGAGCAGTTCTTC.